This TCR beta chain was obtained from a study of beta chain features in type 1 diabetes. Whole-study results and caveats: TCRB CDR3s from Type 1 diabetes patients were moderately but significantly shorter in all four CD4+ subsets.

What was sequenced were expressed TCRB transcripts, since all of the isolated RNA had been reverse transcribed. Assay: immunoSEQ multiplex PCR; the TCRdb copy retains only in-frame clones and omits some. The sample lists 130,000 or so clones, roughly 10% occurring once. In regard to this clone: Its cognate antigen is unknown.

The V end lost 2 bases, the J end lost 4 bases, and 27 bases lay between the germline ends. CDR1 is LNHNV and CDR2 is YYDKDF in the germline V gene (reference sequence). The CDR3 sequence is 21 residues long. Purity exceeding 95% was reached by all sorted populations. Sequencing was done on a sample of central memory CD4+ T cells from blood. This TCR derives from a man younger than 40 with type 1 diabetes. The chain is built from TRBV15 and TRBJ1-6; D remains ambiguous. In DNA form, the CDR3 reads TGTGCCACCAGCAGACCCCCTGGAATAGGGCCGGCGGGCTCATATAATTCACCCCTCCACTTT. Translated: CATSRPPGIGPAGSYNSPLHF.